Following are 21 T cell receptor beta chains from one sample sequenced in a study of radiotherapy plus CTLA-4 blockade in lung cancer. Repertoires were generated with immunoSEQ multiplex PCR, while TCRdb's copy carries only in-frame clones and drops some. The repertoire holds around 130,000 clones, with 85% to 90% as singletons. The starting material was peripheral blood, obtained from a patient treated with radiotherapy plus ipilimumab. The receptors were sampled from a human donor with non-small cell lung cancer that progressed on radiotherapy plus ipilimumab.

This chain links TRBV5-1 with TRBJ2-7, with 8 bases identical to TRBD1. There are 15 residues in the CDR3. J gave up 4 bases and V 0 bases, and 6 bases lay outside the gene matches. CDR1 and CDR2 (germline): SGHRS, YFSETQ. The CDR3 DNA is TGCGCCAGCAGCTTGGATGCAGGGGGCTTGTACGAGCAGTACTTC. It yields the protein CASSLDAGGLYEQYF. Combining the CDR3 with reference TRBV5-1 and TRBJ2-7 gives the whole variable domain KAGVTQTPRYLIKTRGQQVTLSCSPISGHRSVSWYQQTPGQGLQFLFEYFSETQRNKGNFPGRFSGRQFSNSRSEMNVSTLELGDSALYLCASSLDAGGLYEQYFGPGTRLTVT.

J is TRBJ1-5 and V is TRBV11-2; no definite D call. V was clipped by 2 bases and J by 4 bases, with 6 bases between them. This CDR3 has 13 residues. The germline CDR1 and CDR2 sequences are SGHAT and FQNNGV. CDR3: CASSLLGNQPQHF. CDR3 nucleotides: TGTGCCAGCAGCTTACTTGGGAATCAGCCCCAGCATTTT.

The chain is built from TRBV6-5 and TRBJ2-5, with no clear D. Trimming took off 0 bases at V and 2 bases at J, with 7 bases between the two ends. The length of the CDR3 is 14 residues. Germline CDR1 and CDR2: MNHEY and SVGAGI. CDR3 nucleotide sequence: TGTGCCAGCAGTTACTCGGGCAGGCAAGAGACCCAGTACTTC. Protein product: CASSYSGRQETQYF.

This rearrangement joins TRBV5-5 to TRBJ1-5; D unresolved. The CDR3 extends over 15 amino acids. The germline V gene has CDR1 SGHKS and CDR2 YYEKEE (reference sequence). Trimming shortened V by 1 base and J by 3 bases, and 11 bases separated the two germline ends. CDR3 nucleotide sequence: TGTGCCAGCAGCTTGAATAGTCAGAACAATCAGCCCCAGCATTTT. Translation gives CASSLNSQNNQPQHF.

CDR3 nucleotides: TGTGCCAGCTCACCGGGAGCAGATACGCAGTATTTT. Translated, it gives CASSPGADTQYF. V is TRBV18 and J is TRBJ2-3; D perhaps matches TRBD2 (5 bases). There are 12 residues in the CDR3. The germline CDR1 and CDR2 sequences are KGHSH and LQKENI. The V gene lost 3 bases and the J gene lost 4 bases, with 5 bases spanning the gap.

The CDR3 DNA follows: TGCGCCAGCAGCCAAGACTTAGCGGACCCCTACGAGCAGTACTTC. The encoded protein is CASSQDLADPYEQYF. V and J are TRBV5-1 and TRBJ2-7; possibly TRBD2 for D (6 bases). Germline CDR1 reads SGHRS; CDR2 reads YFSETQ. The CDR3 runs to 15 residues. Trimming shortened V by 4 bases and J by 2 bases, and 16 bases separated the two germline ends.

The V call is TRBV9, the J call TRBJ1-4, with D maybe TRBD1 (6 bases). CDR1 is SGDLS and CDR2 is YYNGEE in the germline V gene. The CDR3 runs to 17 residues. The V end lost 0 bases, the J end lost 1 base, and 13 bases lay between the germline ends. The CDR3: CASSVDPTGGTNEKLFF. CDR3 DNA sequence: TGTGCCAGCAGCGTAGATCCGACAGGTGGAACTAATGAAAAACTGTTTTTT. Drawing the rest from reference TRBV9 and TRBJ1-4, the complete variable domain is DSGVTQTPKHLITATGQRVTLRCSPRSGDLSVYWYQQSLDQGLQFLIQYYNGEERAKGNILERFSAQQFPDLHSELNLSSLELGDSALYFCASSVDPTGGTNEKLFFGSGTQLSVL.

The chain has TRBV6-1 and TRBJ2-5; TRBD1 agrees at 9 bases. V lost 4 bases and J lost 5; bases outside the gene matches: 8. The CDR3 runs 15 residues. Germline V gives CDR1 MNHNS, CDR2 SASEGT. The CDR3 region is CASSALQGAWETQYF. The CDR3 bases are TGTGCCAGCAGTGCGCTACAGGGGGCGTGGGAGACCCAGTACTTC.

This chain joins TRBV9 and TRBJ2-5, with 14 bases aligning to TRBD2. Germline assignment: CDR1 SGDLS and CDR2 YYNGEE. V lost 3 bases, J lost 4 bases, and 8 bases stayed unmatched. This CDR3 spans 17 amino acids. The CDR3 DNA reads as TGTGCCAGCAGCGCCGGGACTAGCGGGAGTAGGGGAGAGACCCAGTACTTC. Translation: CASSAGTSGSRGETQYF.

This chain connects TRBV18 to TRBJ1-1; maybe TRBD1 (5 bases). From germline, CDR1 is KGHSH and CDR2 LQKENI. The V end was cut by 2 bases, the J end by 2 bases, with 12 bases between. The CDR3 contains 15 residues. CDR3 amino acids: CASSPGASFNTEAFF. CDR3 nucleotide sequence: TGTGCCAGCTCACCAGGGGCGAGTTTCAACACTGAAGCTTTCTTT.

The gene calls are TRBV7-3 and TRBJ1-1, with TRBD1 matching 9 bases. With V trimmed by 5 bases and J by 1 base, 5 bases remained unmatched. Germline CDR1 is SGHTA and CDR2 is FQGTGA. The CDR3 is 15 residues long. The CDR3 here is CASSTTGQGNTEAFF. DNA for the CDR3: TGTGCCAGCAGCACCACGGGACAGGGGAACACTGAAGCTTTCTTT.

The chain is built from TRBV5-4 and TRBJ1-1; TRBD1 might be the D (6 bases). V dropped 0 bases and J dropped 6 bases, with 12 bases sitting between them. Germline CDR1 and CDR2: SGHNT and YYREEE (reference sequence). The CDR3 is 14 residues long. The CDR3 loop is CASSLERGLSEAFF. CDR3 DNA: TGTGCCAGCAGCTTGGAGCGGGGGCTCTCTGAAGCTTTCTTT.

The chain carries TRBV12-5 and TRBJ2-1; the D gene could be TRBD1 or TRBD2 (6 bases each). Per the germline V gene, CDR1 is LGHNT and CDR2 is FRNRAP. V gave up 7 bases and J gave up 3 bases, with 19 bases separating them. The CDR3 is 16 residues long. The CDR3 sequence: CASVSGAAPLYNEQFF. The CDR3 DNA follows: TGTGCTAGTGTTTCGGGGGCGGCTCCGCTCTACAATGAGCAGTTCTTC.

The CDR3 sequence is CASSLLRGYGYTF. The CDR3 nucleotides read TGCGCCAGCAGTTTATTGAGGGGTTATGGCTACACCTTC. V and J are TRBV10-1 and TRBJ1-2; possible D gene TRBD1, 5 bases. Trimming took 5 bases from V and 5 from J, leaving 12 bases between them. The CDR3 extends over 13 amino acids. Germline CDR1 and CDR2: WNHNN and SYGVQD (reference sequence).

The V gene is TRBV11-2, the J gene TRBJ1-1, with no clear D. CDR1 and CDR2 from the germline V gene are SGHAT and FQNNGV. V lost 2 bases to trimming and J lost 3 bases, with 13 bases between them. There are 15 residues in the CDR3. As DNA, the CDR3 is TGTGCCAGCAGCTTAAGTTTCGATCGGTACACTGAAGCTTTCTTT. Protein product: CASSLSFDRYTEAFF.

This rearrangement joins TRBV6-6 to TRBJ1-1; D unclear. The V gene's germline CDR1 is MNHNY and CDR2 SVGAGI (reference sequence). The CDR3 contains 14 residues. V lost 5 bases and J 5 bases, leaving 15 bases between the germline ends. CDR3 nucleotides: TGTGCCAGCAGTCTTGCCCCGCGCGGGACTGAAGCTTTCTTT. Its protein is CASSLAPRGTEAFF.

The chain joins TRBV9 to TRBJ2-5; D is undetermined. The CDR3 extends over 15 amino acids. CDR1 SGDLS and CDR2 YYNGEE come from the germline V gene. The V gene lost 4 bases and the J gene lost 0 bases, with 13 bases spanning the gap. The CDR3 DNA reads TGTGCCAGCAGCCCTCGACACACGTACCAAGAGACCCAGTACTTC. Protein product: CASSPRHTYQETQYF.

This clone was recorded only once. The rearrangement links TRBV16 to TRBJ2-1; TRBD1 might be the D (5 bases). Germline V CDR1 and CDR2: KGHSY, FQNENV. This CDR3 comprises 12 residues. The ends were cut back, 0 bases at V and 10 bases at J, with 7 bases in the middle. CDR3 amino acids: CASSQSGREQFF. The CDR3, as DNA: TGTGCCAGCAGCCAATCGGGGCGGGAGCAGTTCTTC.

CDR3 loop: CASSYPDTQYF. In DNA, the CDR3 is TGTGCCAGCAGTTATCCGGATACGCAGTATTTT. The chain is built from TRBV6-5 and TRBJ2-3; no reliable D call. Per germline, CDR1 MNHEY and CDR2 SVGAGI. Trimming took off 3 bases at V and 6 bases at J, with 4 bases between the two ends. The CDR3 sequence is 11 residues long.

In its sample, this clone was seen once. The V gene is TRBV9, the J gene TRBJ2-2; D unresolved. Germline values: CDR1 SGDLS, CDR2 YYNGEE. Between the trimmed V and J ends, which lost 5 bases and 0 bases, there was a span of 8 bases. This CDR3 spans 14 amino acids. The CDR3: CASRGVANTGELFF. CDR3 coding DNA: TGTGCCAGCAGAGGAGTCGCGAACACCGGGGAGCTGTTTTTT. The full variable domain, its missing parts supplied by reference TRBV9 and TRBJ2-2, is DSGVTQTPKHLITATGQRVTLRCSPRSGDLSVYWYQQSLDQGLQFLIQYYNGEERAKGNILERFSAQQFPDLHSELNLSSLELGDSALYFCASRGVANTGELFFGEGSRLTVL.

The chain uses TRBV21-1 and TRBJ2-1; TRBD2, the table's D call, lacks a check against the DNA. TRBV21-1 constitutes a pseudogene. The CDR3 runs 20 residues. In DNA form, the CDR3 reads TGTGCCAGCAGCAAAGAGAACCTAGCGGTCTATGAGGCAACTTACAATGAGCAGTTCTTC. Its protein product is CASSKENLAVYEATYNEQFF.